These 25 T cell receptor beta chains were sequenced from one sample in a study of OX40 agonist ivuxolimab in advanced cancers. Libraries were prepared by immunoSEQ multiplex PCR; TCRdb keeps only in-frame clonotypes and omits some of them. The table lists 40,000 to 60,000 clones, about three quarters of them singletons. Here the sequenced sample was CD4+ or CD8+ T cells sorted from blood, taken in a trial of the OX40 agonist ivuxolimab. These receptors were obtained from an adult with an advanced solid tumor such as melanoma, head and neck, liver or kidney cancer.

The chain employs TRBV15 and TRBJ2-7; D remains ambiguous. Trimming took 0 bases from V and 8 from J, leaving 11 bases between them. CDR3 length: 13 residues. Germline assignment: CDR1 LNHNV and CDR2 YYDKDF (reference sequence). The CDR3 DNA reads TGTGCCACCAGCAGAGATTCCCGCGACAAGCAGTACTTC. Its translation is CATSRDSRDKQYF.

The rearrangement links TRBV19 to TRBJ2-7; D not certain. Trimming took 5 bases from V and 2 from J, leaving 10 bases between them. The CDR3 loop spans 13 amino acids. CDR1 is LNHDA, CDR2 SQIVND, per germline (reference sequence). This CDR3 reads CASSPTSAYEQYF. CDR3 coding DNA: TGTGCCAGTAGTCCCACCAGCGCCTACGAGCAGTACTTC. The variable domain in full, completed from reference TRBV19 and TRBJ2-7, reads DGGITQSPKYLFRKEGQNVTLSCEQNLNHDAMYWYRQDPGQGLRLIYYSQIVNDFQKGDIAEGYSVSREKKESFPLTVTSAQKNPTAFYLCASSPTSAYEQYFGPGTRLTVT.

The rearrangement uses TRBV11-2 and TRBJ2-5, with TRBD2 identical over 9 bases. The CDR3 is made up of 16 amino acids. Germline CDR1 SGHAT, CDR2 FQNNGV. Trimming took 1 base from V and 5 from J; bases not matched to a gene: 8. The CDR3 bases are TGTGCCAGCAGCTTAGGCGTAGCGGGAGTTTTCGAGACCCAGTACTTC. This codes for CASSLGVAGVFETQYF.

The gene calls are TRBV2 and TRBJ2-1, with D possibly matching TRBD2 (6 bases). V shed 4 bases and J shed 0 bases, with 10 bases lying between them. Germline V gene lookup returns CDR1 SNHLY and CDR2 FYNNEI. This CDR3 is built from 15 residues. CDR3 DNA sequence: TGTGCCAGCAGTGTTAGCGGAGCCTCCTACAATGAGCAGTTCTTC. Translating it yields CASSVSGASYNEQFF.

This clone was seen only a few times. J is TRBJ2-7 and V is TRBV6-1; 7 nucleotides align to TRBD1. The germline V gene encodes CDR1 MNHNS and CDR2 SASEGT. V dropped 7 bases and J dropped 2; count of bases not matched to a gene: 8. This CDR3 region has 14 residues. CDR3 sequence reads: CASTRDRPTYEQYF. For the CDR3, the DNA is TGTGCCAGCACCCGGGACAGACCAACCTACGAGCAGTACTTC.

CDR3 coding DNA: TGTGCCAGCAGTCAGGGCGTTATGAACACTGAAGCTTTCTTT. This translates into CASSQGVMNTEAFF. The rearrangement links TRBV5-8 to TRBJ1-1, with D possibly being TRBD1 (5 bases). Trimming took 5 bases from V and 0 from J, leaving 11 bases between them. The CDR3 runs to 14 residues. The germline CDR1 and CDR2 sequences are SGHTS and YDEGEE. Filled out from reference TRBV5-8 and TRBJ1-1, the complete variable domain reads EAGVTQSPTHLIKTRGQQATLRCSPISGHTSVYWYQQALGLGLQFLLWYDEGEERNRGNFPPRFSGRQFPNYSSELNVNALELEDSALYLCASSQGVMNTEAFFGQGTRLTVV.

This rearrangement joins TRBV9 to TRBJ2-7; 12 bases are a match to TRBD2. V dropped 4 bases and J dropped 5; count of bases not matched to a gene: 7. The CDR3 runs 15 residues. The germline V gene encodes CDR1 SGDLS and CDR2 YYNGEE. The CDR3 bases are TGTGCCAGCAGCCCCCTAGCGGGAGGGTACCACGAGCAGTACTTC. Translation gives CASSPLAGGYHEQYF.

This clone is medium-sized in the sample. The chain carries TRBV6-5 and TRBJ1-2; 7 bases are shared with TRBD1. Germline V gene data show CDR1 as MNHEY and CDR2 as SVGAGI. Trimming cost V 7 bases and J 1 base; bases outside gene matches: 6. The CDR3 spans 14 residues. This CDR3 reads CASTGTDFNYGYTF. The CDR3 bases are TGTGCCAGCACCGGGACAGATTTTAACTATGGCTACACCTTC.

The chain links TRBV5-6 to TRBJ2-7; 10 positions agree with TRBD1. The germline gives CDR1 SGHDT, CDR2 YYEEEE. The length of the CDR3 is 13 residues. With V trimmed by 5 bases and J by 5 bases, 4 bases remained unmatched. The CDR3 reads CASSFGTGDEQYF. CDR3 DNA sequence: TGTGCCAGCAGTTTCGGGACAGGGGACGAGCAGTACTTC.

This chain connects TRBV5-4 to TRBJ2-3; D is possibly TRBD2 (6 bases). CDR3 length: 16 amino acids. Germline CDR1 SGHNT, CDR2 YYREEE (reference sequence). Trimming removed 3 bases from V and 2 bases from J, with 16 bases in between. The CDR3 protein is CASSYDLTGATDTQYF. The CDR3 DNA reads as TGTGCCAGCAGCTATGACTTAACGGGAGCCACAGATACGCAGTATTTT.

The CDR3 protein is CAWTRTALYNSPLHF. The CDR3 bases are TGTGCCTGGACAAGGACAGCTCTCTATAATTCACCCCTCCACTTT. This chain connects TRBV30 to TRBJ1-6; TRBD1 might be the D (6 bases). The CDR3 spans 15 residues. V was cut by 4 bases and J by 3 bases, with 13 bases left in between. Germline V CDR1 and CDR2: GTSNPN, SVGIG (reference sequence).

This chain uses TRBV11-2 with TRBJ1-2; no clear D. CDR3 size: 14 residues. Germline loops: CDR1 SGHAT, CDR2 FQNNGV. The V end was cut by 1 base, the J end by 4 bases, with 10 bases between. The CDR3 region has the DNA TGTGCCAGCAGCTTAGGTCTAGGTCCCTATGGCTACACCTTC. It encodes CASSLGLGPYGYTF.

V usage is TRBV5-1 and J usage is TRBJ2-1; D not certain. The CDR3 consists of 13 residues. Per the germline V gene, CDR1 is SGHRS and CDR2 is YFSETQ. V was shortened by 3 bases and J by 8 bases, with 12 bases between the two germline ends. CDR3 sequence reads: CASSSGSGDEQFF. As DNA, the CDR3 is TGCGCCAGCAGCTCCGGGTCCGGCGATGAGCAGTTCTTC.

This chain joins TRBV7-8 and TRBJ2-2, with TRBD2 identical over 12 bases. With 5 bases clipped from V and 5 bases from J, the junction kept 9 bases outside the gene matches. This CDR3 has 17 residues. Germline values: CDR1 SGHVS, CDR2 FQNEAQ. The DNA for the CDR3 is TGTGCCAGCAGCCTCTCACTAGCGGGAGGAAAAACCGGGGAGCTGTTTTTT. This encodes CASSLSLAGGKTGELFF.

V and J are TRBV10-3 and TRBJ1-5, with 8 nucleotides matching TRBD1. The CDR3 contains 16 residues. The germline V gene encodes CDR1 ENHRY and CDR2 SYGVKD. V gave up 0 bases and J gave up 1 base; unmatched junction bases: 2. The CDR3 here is CAISESGTGSNQPQHF. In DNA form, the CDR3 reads TGTGCCATCAGTGAGTCAGGGACAGGAAGCAATCAGCCCCAGCATTTT.

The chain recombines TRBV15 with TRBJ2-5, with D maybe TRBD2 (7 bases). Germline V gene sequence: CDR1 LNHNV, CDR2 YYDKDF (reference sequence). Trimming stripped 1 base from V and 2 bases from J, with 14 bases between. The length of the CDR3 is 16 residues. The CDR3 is CATSRGLGGGQETQYF. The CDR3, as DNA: TGTGCCACCAGCAGAGGATTAGGGGGAGGGCAAGAGACCCAGTACTTC.

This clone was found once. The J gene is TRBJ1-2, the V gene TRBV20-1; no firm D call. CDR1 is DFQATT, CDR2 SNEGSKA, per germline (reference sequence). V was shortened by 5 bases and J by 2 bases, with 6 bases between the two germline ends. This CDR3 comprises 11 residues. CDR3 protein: CSASINYGYTF. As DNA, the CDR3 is TGCAGTGCTTCTATCAACTATGGCTACACCTTC.

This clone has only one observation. The CDR3 sequence: CASSEDRSGYTF. The CDR3 DNA reads TGTGCCAGCAGTGAGGACAGGTCCGGCTACACCTTC. The V gene is TRBV2, the J gene TRBJ1-2; 7 nucleotides match TRBD1. The trim removed 3 bases at V and 8 bases at J, leaving 3 bases unmatched. The germline V gene encodes CDR1 SNHLY and CDR2 FYNNEI. The CDR3 is made up of 12 amino acids.

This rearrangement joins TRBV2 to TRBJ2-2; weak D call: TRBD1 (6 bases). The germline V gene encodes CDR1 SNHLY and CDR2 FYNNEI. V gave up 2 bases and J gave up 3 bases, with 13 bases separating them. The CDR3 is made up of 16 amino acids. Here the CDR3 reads CASSERAGVDTGELFF. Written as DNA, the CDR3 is TGTGCCAGCAGTGAACGGGCAGGGGTTGACACCGGGGAGCTGTTTTTT.

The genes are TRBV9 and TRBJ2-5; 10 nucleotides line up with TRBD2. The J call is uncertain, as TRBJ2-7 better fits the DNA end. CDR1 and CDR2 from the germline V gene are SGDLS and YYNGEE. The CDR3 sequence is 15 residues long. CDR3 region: CASSVAGLAVGEQYF. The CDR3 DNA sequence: TGTGCCAGCAGCGTAGCAGGACTAGCGGTTGGCGAGCAGTACTTC.

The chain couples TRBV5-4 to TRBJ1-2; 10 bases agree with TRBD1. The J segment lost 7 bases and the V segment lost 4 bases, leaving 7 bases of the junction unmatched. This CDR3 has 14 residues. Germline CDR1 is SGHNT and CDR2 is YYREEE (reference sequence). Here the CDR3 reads CASSQGGTGAGYTF. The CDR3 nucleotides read TGTGCCAGCAGCCAAGGCGGGACAGGGGCTGGCTACACCTTC.

The CDR3 bases are TGCGCCAGCAGTCAATGGGGCCGGACTAGCGGGAGGGGGGCCTACAATGAGCAGTTCTTC. Protein: CASSQWGRTSGRGAYNEQFF. The gene calls are TRBV23-1 and TRBJ2-1; 15 bases map to TRBD2. TRBV23-1 is treated as an ORF (open reading frame) with a function not yet certain. Trimming cost V 1 base and J 2 bases; bases outside gene matches: 9. The CDR3 totals 20 residues.

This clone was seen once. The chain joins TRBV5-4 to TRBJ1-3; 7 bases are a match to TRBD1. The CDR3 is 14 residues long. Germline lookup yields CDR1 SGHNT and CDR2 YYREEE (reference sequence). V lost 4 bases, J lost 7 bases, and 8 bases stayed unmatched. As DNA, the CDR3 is TGTGCCAGCAGCCTGGGACAGTTTTCCAACACCATATATTTT. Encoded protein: CASSLGQFSNTIYF.

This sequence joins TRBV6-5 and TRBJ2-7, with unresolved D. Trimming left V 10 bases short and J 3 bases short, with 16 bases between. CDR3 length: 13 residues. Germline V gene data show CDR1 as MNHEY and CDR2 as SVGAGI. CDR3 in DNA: TGTGCCATACAGCGAGGCGCATTCTACGAGCAGTACTTC. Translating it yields CAIQRGAFYEQYF.

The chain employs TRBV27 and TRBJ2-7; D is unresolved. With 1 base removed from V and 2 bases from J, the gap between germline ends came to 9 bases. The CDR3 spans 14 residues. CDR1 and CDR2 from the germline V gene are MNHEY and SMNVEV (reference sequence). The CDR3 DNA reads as TGTGCCAGCAGTTTATATAGGGAAACCTACGAGCAGTACTTC. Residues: CASSLYRETYEQYF.